A selection of T cell receptor beta chains follows, all from one sample in a study of CD8 T cells in ankylosing spondylitis. Each CDR3 protein is one row after TCRdb ran MiXCR on the 5' RACE reads. This table holds 240,000 or so distinct CDR3 sequences, roughly 8.6% found once. The specimen sequenced was blood, either unsorted or a sorted T cell fraction (not recorded which). These receptors were collected from a male donor with ankylosing spondylitis or in good health (not recorded which). The CDR3 runs from the conserved cysteine through the conserved F or W. Fields, in order: D gene, V gene, J gene, clone size, CDR3 protein, CDR3 DNA. The D gene is left open where the match is weak. Expanded clones get a size class; other rows say once, few or many, or leave the size out.

d_gene: TRBD2
v_gene: TRBV9
j_gene: TRBJ2-5
abundance: NA
CDR3aa: CASSVRLAGAQETQYF
CDR3nt: TGTGCCAGCAGCGTAAGGCTAGCGGGGGCTCAAGAGACCCAGTACTTC

d_gene: NA
v_gene: TRBV12-3/TRBV12-4
j_gene: TRBJ1-6
abundance: many
CDR3aa: CASSLLKDGRRPLHF
CDR3nt: TGTGCCAGCAGTTTACTGAAGGACGGTCGGAGGCCCCTCCACTTT

d_gene: NA
v_gene: TRBV20-1
j_gene: TRBJ2-7
abundance: NA
CDR3aa: CSASTRSYEQYF
CDR3nt: TGCAGTGCTAGTACGCGCTCCTACGAGCAGTACTTC

d_gene: NA
v_gene: TRBV10-3
j_gene: TRBJ1-6
abundance: many
CDR3aa: CATREGLYNSPLHF
CDR3nt: TGTGCCACTCGCGAGGGGTTATATAATTCACCCCTCCACTTT

d_gene: NA
v_gene: TRBV12-3/TRBV12-4
j_gene: TRBJ1-1
abundance: NA
CDR3aa: CASSVDRVGEAFF
CDR3nt: TGTGCCAGCAGTGTCGACCGTGTGGGTGAAGCTTTCTTT

d_gene: NA
v_gene: TRBV20-1
j_gene: TRBJ1-5
abundance: many
CDR3aa: CSARPPISHSNQPQHF
CDR3nt: TGCAGTGCTAGACCCCCTATATCCCATAGCAATCAGCCCCAGCATTTT

d_gene: NA
v_gene: TRBV4-3
j_gene: TRBJ2-3
abundance: few
CDR3aa: CASSQADYLGTDTQYF
CDR3nt: TGCGCCAGCAGCCAAGCGGACTACCTCGGCACAGATACGCAGTATTTT

d_gene: TRBD1
v_gene: TRBV12-3/TRBV12-4
j_gene: TRBJ2-5
abundance: many
CDR3aa: CASRPTGGETQYF
CDR3nt: TGTGCCAGCAGGCCTACAGGGGGGGAGACCCAGTACTTC

d_gene: NA
v_gene: TRBV7-9
j_gene: TRBJ1-1
abundance: many
CDR3aa: CASTPRYSLSNTEAFF
CDR3nt: TGTGCCAGCACCCCCCGGTACAGCCTCTCGAACACTGAAGCTTTCTTT

d_gene: TRBD1
v_gene: TRBV4-3
j_gene: TRBJ2-2
abundance: many
CDR3aa: CASSPGQANTGELFF
CDR3nt: TGCGCCAGCAGTCCGGGACAGGCCAACACCGGGGAGCTGTTTTTT

d_gene: NA
v_gene: TRBV7-8
j_gene: TRBJ1-2
abundance: many
CDR3aa: CASSLGGRRSYGYTF
CDR3nt: TGTGCCAGCAGCTTAGGCGGCAGACGATCCTATGGCTACACCTTC

d_gene: NA
v_gene: TRBV29-1
j_gene: TRBJ1-1
abundance: few
CDR3aa: CSASGANTEAFF
CDR3nt: TGCAGCGCCTCCGGGGCGAACACTGAAGCTTTCTTT

d_gene: NA
v_gene: TRBV6-5
j_gene: TRBJ1-2
abundance: many
CDR3aa: CASSALSDGYTF
CDR3nt: TGTGCCAGCAGTGCACTATCGGATGGCTACACCTTC

d_gene: NA
v_gene: TRBV5-6
j_gene: TRBJ1-2
abundance: NA
CDR3aa: CASSHGLGSYGYTF
CDR3nt: TGTGCCAGCAGCCACGGCCTCGGCAGCTATGGCTACACCTTC

d_gene: NA
v_gene: TRBV5-1
j_gene: TRBJ2-2
abundance: few
CDR3aa: CASRLAGASNTGELFF
CDR3nt: TGCGCCAGCAGGTTAGCAGGGGCTTCGAACACCGGGGAGCTGTTTTTT

d_gene: NA
v_gene: TRBV4-1
j_gene: TRBJ1-3
abundance: many
CDR3aa: CASSQIPWVQDTIYF
CDR3nt: TGCGCCAGCAGCCAGATTCCGTGGGTACAGGACACCATATATTTT

d_gene: TRBD2
v_gene: TRBV11-2
j_gene: TRBJ2-1
abundance: few
CDR3aa: CASSLISGTLYNEQFF
CDR3nt: TGTGCCAGCAGCTTAATTAGCGGGACTTTGTACAATGAGCAGTTCTTC

d_gene: NA
v_gene: TRBV12-3/TRBV12-4
j_gene: TRBJ1-2
abundance: many
CDR3aa: CASNRGPPVSYTF
CDR3nt: TGTGCCAGCAACCGGGGACCCCCAGTAAGCTACACCTTC

d_gene: TRBD1
v_gene: TRBV20-1
j_gene: TRBJ1-2
abundance: many
CDR3aa: CSASTGGASYGYTF
CDR3nt: TGCAGTGCTAGCACAGGGGGCGCTTCATATGGCTACACCTTC

d_gene: NA
v_gene: TRBV7-2
j_gene: TRBJ2-3
abundance: many
CDR3aa: CASSSGVAPSTDTQYF
CDR3nt: TGTGCCAGCAGCTCCGGGGTGGCACCTAGCACAGATACGCAGTATTTT

d_gene: NA
v_gene: TRBV30
j_gene: TRBJ1-1
abundance: NA
CDR3aa: CAWRLGNTEAFF
CDR3nt: TGTGCCTGGAGATTAGGGAACACTGAAGCTTTCTTT

d_gene: NA
v_gene: TRBV7-8
j_gene: TRBJ2-2
abundance: NA
CDR3aa: CASSRTGQPNTGELFF
CDR3nt: TGTGCCAGCAGCCGTACCGGACAGCCGAACACCGGGGAGCTGTTTTTT

d_gene: NA
v_gene: TRBV9
j_gene: TRBJ2-3
abundance: many
CDR3aa: CASSVATTDTQYF
CDR3nt: TGTGCCAGCAGCGTCGCGACCACAGATACGCAGTATTTT

d_gene: NA
v_gene: TRBV11-3
j_gene: TRBJ2-1
abundance: many
CDR3aa: CASSLDGIRYNEQFF
CDR3nt: TGTGCCAGCAGCTTAGACGGGATCCGCTACAATGAGCAGTTCTTC

d_gene: NA
v_gene: TRBV6-1
j_gene: TRBJ2-2
abundance: many
CDR3aa: CASSPLRLSGELFF
CDR3nt: TGTGCCAGCAGTCCCCTACGGCTCAGCGGGGAGCTGTTTTTT

d_gene: NA
v_gene: TRBV5-1
j_gene: TRBJ2-7
abundance: NA
CDR3aa: CASSLGTRGPYEQYF
CDR3nt: TGCGCCAGCAGCTTGGGGACTCGGGGTCCCTACGAGCAGTACTTC

d_gene: NA
v_gene: TRBV7-9
j_gene: TRBJ2-2
abundance: NA
CDR3aa: CASSLAGLTGELFF
CDR3nt: TGTGCCAGCAGCTTAGCAGGACTAACCGGGGAGCTGTTTTTT

d_gene: TRBD1
v_gene: TRBV4-2
j_gene: TRBJ1-4
abundance: many
CDR3aa: CASSQDVGQGPRKLFF
CDR3nt: TGTGCCAGCAGCCAAGATGTGGGACAGGGGCCGCGGAAACTGTTTTTT

d_gene: NA
v_gene: TRBV30
j_gene: TRBJ1-1
abundance: few
CDR3aa: CAWGWGAEAFF
CDR3nt: TGTGCATGGGGGTGGGGGGCTGAAGCTTTCTTT

d_gene: NA
v_gene: TRBV20-1
j_gene: TRBJ2-3
abundance: many
CDR3aa: CSASGGTPYTDTQYF
CDR3nt: TGCAGTGCTAGTGGGGGGACCCCCTACACAGATACGCAGTATTTT

d_gene: NA
v_gene: TRBV20-1
j_gene: TRBJ2-5
abundance: many
CDR3aa: CSARARETWETQYF
CDR3nt: TGCAGTGCTAGGGCCCGGGAAACCTGGGAGACCCAGTACTTC

d_gene: TRBD2
v_gene: TRBV5-1
j_gene: TRBJ2-1
abundance: many
CDR3aa: CASSISGGPYNEQFF
CDR3nt: TGCGCCAGCAGCATTAGCGGGGGGCCCTACAATGAGCAGTTCTTC

d_gene: NA
v_gene: TRBV6-1
j_gene: TRBJ2-3
abundance: few
CDR3aa: CASRGFSALHTDTQYF
CDR3nt: TGTGCCAGCAGGGGGTTTAGTGCGCTGCACACAGATACGCAGTATTTT

d_gene: NA
v_gene: TRBV4-1
j_gene: TRBJ1-5
abundance: NA
CDR3aa: CASSHGVLNQPQHF
CDR3nt: TGCGCCAGCAGTCATGGGGTCTTAAATCAGCCCCAGCATTTT

d_gene: NA
v_gene: TRBV14
j_gene: TRBJ2-2
abundance: many
CDR3aa: CASSPRQDTGELFF
CDR3nt: TGTGCCAGCAGCCCTCGACAGGACACCGGGGAGCTGTTTTTT

d_gene: TRBD1
v_gene: TRBV6-1
j_gene: TRBJ1-1
abundance: NA
CDR3aa: CASSPSGTASFVGGAFF
CDR3nt: TGTGCCAGCAGCCCGAGCGGGACAGCGTCCTTCGTTGGTGGAGCTTTCTTT

d_gene: NA
v_gene: TRBV19
j_gene: TRBJ1-1
abundance: many
CDR3aa: CASSDGPNTEAFF
CDR3nt: TGTGCCAGTAGTGATGGGCCAAACACTGAAGCTTTCTTT

d_gene: NA
v_gene: TRBV7-2
j_gene: TRBJ1-3
abundance: many
CDR3aa: CASSPPGVSGNTIYF
CDR3nt: TGTGCCAGCAGCCCACCGGGAGTCTCTGGAAACACCATATATTTT

d_gene: NA
v_gene: TRBV20-1
j_gene: TRBJ1-2
abundance: many
CDR3aa: CSAHHFNYGYTF
CDR3nt: TGCAGTGCGCACCATTTTAACTATGGCTACACCTTC

d_gene: TRBD2
v_gene: TRBV5-1
j_gene: TRBJ2-1
abundance: many
CDR3aa: CASSLVSSGGYNEQFF
CDR3nt: TGCGCCAGCAGCTTGGTTTCTAGCGGGGGCTACAATGAGCAGTTCTTC

d_gene: NA
v_gene: TRBV27
j_gene: TRBJ2-3
abundance: few
CDR3aa: CASNWGGPRTDTQYF
CDR3nt: TGTGCCAGCAATTGGGGTGGCCCTCGCACAGATACGCAGTATTTT

d_gene: TRBD1
v_gene: TRBV30
j_gene: TRBJ2-7
abundance: NA
CDR3aa: CAWSPRTGLYEQYF
CDR3nt: TGTGCCTGGAGTCCCCGGACAGGGCTCTACGAGCAGTACTTC

d_gene: NA
v_gene: TRBV5-1
j_gene: TRBJ1-1
abundance: NA
CDR3aa: CASSLGINEAFF
CDR3nt: TGCGCCAGCAGCTTAGGCATCAATGAAGCTTTCTTT

d_gene: TRBD1
v_gene: TRBV6-1
j_gene: TRBJ1-6
abundance: many
CDR3aa: CASSRQGAGSPLHF
CDR3nt: TGTGCCAGCAGTCGACAGGGGGCAGGTTCACCCCTCCACTTT

d_gene: NA
v_gene: TRBV12-3/TRBV12-4
j_gene: TRBJ2-2
abundance: many
CDR3aa: CASSLAEAGNTGELFF
CDR3nt: TGTGCCAGCAGTTTAGCGGAGGCAGGGAACACCGGGGAGCTGTTTTTT

d_gene: TRBD1
v_gene: TRBV20-1
j_gene: TRBJ2-1
abundance: many
CDR3aa: CSARALPGQGDNEQFF
CDR3nt: TGCAGTGCTAGGGCGCTCCCGGGACAGGGAGACAATGAGCAGTTCTTC

d_gene: NA
v_gene: TRBV12-3/TRBV12-4
j_gene: TRBJ2-4
abundance: many
CDR3aa: CASSLGSLQYF
CDR3nt: TGTGCCAGCAGTTTAGGGTCCCTTCAGTACTTC

d_gene: TRBD2
v_gene: TRBV11-2
j_gene: TRBJ2-3
abundance: many
CDR3aa: CASSLDLTSGRITDTQYF
CDR3nt: TGTGCCAGCAGCTTAGACCTTACTAGCGGGAGAATCACAGATACGCAGTATTTT

d_gene: NA
v_gene: TRBV11-3
j_gene: TRBJ1-2
abundance: many
CDR3aa: CASSSRGYGYGYTF
CDR3nt: TGTGCCAGCAGCAGCAGGGGTTATGGCTATGGCTACACCTTC

d_gene: NA
v_gene: TRBV3-1
j_gene: TRBJ1-6
abundance: few
CDR3aa: CASSQGADSPLHF
CDR3nt: TGTGCCAGCAGCCAAGGAGCGGACTCACCCCTCCACTTT

d_gene: NA
v_gene: TRBV4-2
j_gene: TRBJ1-5
abundance: many
CDR3aa: CASSQDYRGNQPQHF
CDR3nt: TGTGCCAGCAGCCAAGATTATAGGGGGAATCAGCCCCAGCATTTT

d_gene: NA
v_gene: TRBV10-3
j_gene: TRBJ2-3
abundance: NA
CDR3aa: CAISDESDTQYF
CDR3nt: TGTGCCATCAGTGATGAATCAGATACGCAGTATTTT

d_gene: NA
v_gene: TRBV10-2
j_gene: TRBJ1-2
abundance: few
CDR3aa: CASSESLLSWGFFGYTF
CDR3nt: TGCGCCAGCAGTGAGTCCTTGCTCTCCTGGGGGTTTTTCGGCTACACCTTC

d_gene: NA
v_gene: TRBV2
j_gene: TRBJ1-5
abundance: many
CDR3aa: CASSGRGPRSNQPQHF
CDR3nt: TGTGCCAGCAGTGGAAGGGGCCCCCGGAGCAATCAGCCCCAGCATTTT

d_gene: TRBD2
v_gene: TRBV5-1
j_gene: TRBJ2-2
abundance: many
CDR3aa: CASSLGWSSGDTGELFF
CDR3nt: TGCGCCAGCAGCTTGGGATGGTCTAGCGGGGACACCGGGGAGCTGTTTTTT

d_gene: TRBD2
v_gene: TRBV5-1
j_gene: TRBJ2-3
abundance: many
CDR3aa: CASSLEGGGSTDTQYF
CDR3nt: TGCGCCAGCAGCTTAGAGGGCGGGGGGAGCACAGATACGCAGTATTTT

d_gene: TRBD1
v_gene: TRBV20-1
j_gene: TRBJ2-1
abundance: many
CDR3aa: CSARVPTGTGWNNEQFF
CDR3nt: TGCAGTGCTAGAGTTCCCACCGGGACAGGGTGGAACAATGAGCAGTTCTTC

d_gene: NA
v_gene: TRBV20-1
j_gene: TRBJ1-1
abundance: few
CDR3aa: CSASQYLLNTEAFF
CDR3nt: TGCAGTGCTAGTCAATACCTTCTGAACACTGAAGCTTTCTTT

d_gene: NA
v_gene: TRBV12-3/TRBV12-4
j_gene: TRBJ2-2
abundance: many
CDR3aa: CASTTTTEAGELFF
CDR3nt: TGTGCCAGCACTACTACGACAGAAGCCGGGGAGCTGTTTTTT

d_gene: TRBD2
v_gene: TRBV10-1
j_gene: TRBJ2-1
abundance: once
CDR3aa: CASSPFSGRANNEQFF
CDR3nt: TGCGCCAGCAGTCCCTTTAGCGGGAGGGCCAACAATGAGCAGTTCTTC